These 10 T cell receptor beta chains were sequenced from one sample in a study of cytomegalovirus exposure and HLA in healthy donors. The PCR had 60 Vbeta and 13 Jbeta primers. Sequenced by immunoSEQ multiplex PCR; TCRdb stores in-frame clones only, minus some. The data show around 130,000 clones, around 65% seen once. Sequences were obtained from PBMCs. These receptors were taken from a woman aged 55-75 years in good health and CMV-seronegative.

The genes are TRBV5-4 and TRBJ2-2; 9 nucleotides align to TRBD1. V was pared by 0 bases and J by 5 bases, with 5 bases of the junction left unmatched. Germline V CDR1 and CDR2: SGHNT, YYREEE (reference sequence). This CDR3 region has 16 residues. The CDR3 coding sequence is TGTGCCAGCAGCTTGGGGGGACAGGGAGGAACCGGGGAGCTGTTTTTT. As protein: CASSLGGQGGTGELFF.

This clone was counted once. Written as DNA, the CDR3 is TGTGCCAGCGGACGGACAGGGACGAACACCGGGGAGCTGTTTTTT. Encoded protein: CASGRTGTNTGELFF. The rearrangement joins TRBV6-5 to TRBJ2-2; 8 nucleotides match TRBD1. CDR3 length: 15 residues. CDR1 and CDR2 from the germline V gene are MNHEY and SVGAGI. Unmatched junction bases numbered 5, after V lost 8 bases and J lost 0 bases.

The chain combines TRBV7-2 with TRBJ1-1; unclear D gene. This CDR3 has 15 residues. Trimming removed 1 base at V and 5 bases at J, with 14 bases between. Germline V lookup: CDR1 SGHTA, CDR2 FQGNSA. CDR3 loop: CASSLVQAGWTEAFF. CDR3 DNA sequence: TGTGCCAGCAGCTTAGTTCAAGCGGGGTGGACTGAAGCTTTCTTT.

The chain has TRBV7-3 and TRBJ2-1, with D unresolved. Germline V lookup: CDR1 SGHTA, CDR2 FQGTGA. V was clipped by 4 bases and J by 0 bases, with 10 bases between them. This CDR3 is built from 15 residues. This CDR3 is CASSSRSSSYNEQFF. The CDR3 region has the DNA TGTGCCAGCAGCTCCCGATCTAGCTCCTACAATGAGCAGTTCTTC. The whole variable domain, filled in from reference TRBV7-3 and TRBJ2-1, reads GAGVSQTPSNKVTEKGKYVELRCDPISGHTALYWYRQSLGQGPEFLIYFQGTGAADDSGLPNDRFFAVRPEGSVSTLKIQRTERGDSAVYLCASSSRSSSYNEQFFGPGTRLTVL.

The chain employs TRBV27 and TRBJ2-7; TRBD2 matches 7 bases. CDR1 and CDR2 (germline): MNHEY, SMNVEV (reference sequence). The ends lost 1 base at V and 7 bases at J; junction bases unmatched: 10. The CDR3 extends over 15 amino acids. This chain's CDR3 is CASSLWGGDTREQYF. CDR3 nucleotides: TGTGCCAGCAGTTTATGGGGGGGAGATACTAGAGAGCAGTACTTC.

This clone was recorded once. The chain couples TRBV10-3 to TRBJ2-1; possibly TRBD1 for D (5 bases). Trimming stripped 7 bases from V and 4 bases from J, with 17 bases between. Germline CDR1 reads ENHRY; CDR2 reads SYGVKD. The CDR3 contains 15 residues. The CDR3 nucleotides read TGTGCCATCAACTCCGACAGAGCCCCTTACAATGAGCAGTTCTTC. Translating gives CAINSDRAPYNEQFF.

The chain employs TRBV7-9 and TRBJ2-1; 13 positions match TRBD2. From germline, CDR1 is SEHNR and CDR2 FQNEAQ (reference sequence). J was trimmed by 8 bases and V by 4 bases; bases with no gene match: 5. The CDR3 sequence is 15 residues long. The DNA for the CDR3 is TGTGCCAGCAGCTCGGGACTAGCGGGAACTCATGAGCAGTTCTTC. It translates to CASSSGLAGTHEQFF.

The chain recombines TRBV9 with TRBJ2-1, with TRBD2 matching 12 bases. Germline V gene data show CDR1 as SGDLS and CDR2 as YYNGEE. CDR3 length equals 16 residues. V gave up 0 bases and J gave up 9 bases; unmatched junction bases: 7. The CDR3 is CASSVGLAGGEAEQFF. In nucleotides, the CDR3 is TGTGCCAGCAGCGTAGGGCTAGCGGGAGGGGAAGCTGAGCAGTTCTTC.

In DNA form, the CDR3 reads TGTGCCAGCAGTCCCACAGGCACCGGGGAGCTGTTTTTT. Its translation: CASSPTGTGELFF. The chain has TRBV2 and TRBJ2-2; D is perhaps TRBD1 (5 bases). The germline V and J ends were trimmed by 5 bases and 4 bases, with 8 bases remaining between them. Germline loops: CDR1 SNHLY, CDR2 FYNNEI. The CDR3 spans 13 residues.

The chain is built from TRBV19 and TRBJ2-7; TRBD1 aligns across 7 bases. The CDR3 totals 12 residues. Trimming took 7 bases from V and 6 from J; bases not matched to a gene: 6. Germline assignment: CDR1 LNHDA and CDR2 SQIVND (reference sequence). This CDR3 is CASNHRGGEQYF. CDR3 nucleotide sequence: TGTGCCAGTAACCACAGGGGTGGCGAGCAGTACTTC.